These 2 T cell receptor beta chains came from one sample sequenced in a study of T cell responses to AZD1222 COVID-19 vaccine listed by TCRdb under 2021. The method behind the library was the immunoSEQ multiplex PCR assay. This immuneACCESS table, as held by TCRdb, lists in-frame sequences with V and J called but not all clones. Of the missing ones, under half trace to an unresolved V gene in checked studies; the others have no known cause. The sample table records some 150,000 clones; 88% of these occur just once. The ten biggest clones cover more than 4% of the sample. Per the publication, the time point label means: about 28 days (+/-7) after the second vaccine dose. Sequences were derived from peripheral blood, sampled 28 days after the second AZD1222 dose. All receptors come from an adult who received the AZD1222 COVID-19 vaccine.

The genes are TRBV10-1 and TRBJ2-2; the D is unclear. Germline CDR1 and CDR2: WNHNN and SYGVQD (reference sequence). The CDR3 has 13 residues. The ends were cut back, 8 bases at V and 1 base at J, with 8 bases in the middle. This CDR3 is CASGTKNTGELFF. CDR3 nucleotide sequence: TGCGCCAGCGGAACCAAGAACACCGGGGAGCTGTTTTTT.

The chain links TRBV7-8 to TRBJ1-2; maybe TRBD1 (6 bases). CDR3 size: 12 residues. Per germline, CDR1 SGHVS and CDR2 FQNEAQ. Trimming removed 5 bases from V and 8 bases from J, with 12 bases in between. CDR3 region: CASSRNRVGYTF. The CDR3 DNA reads as TGTGCCAGCAGCCGCAACAGGGTCGGCTACACCTTC. Using reference TRBV7-8 and TRBJ1-2 for the parts outside the CDR3, the full variable domain is GAGVSQSPRYKVAKRGQDVALRCDPISGHVSLFWYQQALGQGPEFLTYFQNEAQLDKSGLPSDRFFAERPEGSVSTLKIQRTQQEDSAVYLCASSRNRVGYTFGSGTRLTVV.